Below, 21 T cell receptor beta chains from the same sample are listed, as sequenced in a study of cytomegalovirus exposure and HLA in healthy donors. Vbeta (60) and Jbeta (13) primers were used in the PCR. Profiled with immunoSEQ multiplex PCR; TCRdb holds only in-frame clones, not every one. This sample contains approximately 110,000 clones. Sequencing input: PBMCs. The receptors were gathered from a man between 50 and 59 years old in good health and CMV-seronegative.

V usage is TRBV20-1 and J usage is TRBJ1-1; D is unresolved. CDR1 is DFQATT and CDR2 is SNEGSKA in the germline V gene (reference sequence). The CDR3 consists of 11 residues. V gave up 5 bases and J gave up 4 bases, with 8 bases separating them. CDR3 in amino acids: CSAQLSTEAFF. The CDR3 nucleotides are TGCAGTGCTCAACTGAGCACTGAAGCTTTCTTT.

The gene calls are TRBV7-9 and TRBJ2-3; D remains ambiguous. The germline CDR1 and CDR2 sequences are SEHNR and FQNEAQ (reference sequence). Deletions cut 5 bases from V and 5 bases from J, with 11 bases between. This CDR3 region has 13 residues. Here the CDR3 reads CASSPPLRDTQYF. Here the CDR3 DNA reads TGTGCCAGCAGCCCACCTCTAAGAGATACGCAGTATTTT.

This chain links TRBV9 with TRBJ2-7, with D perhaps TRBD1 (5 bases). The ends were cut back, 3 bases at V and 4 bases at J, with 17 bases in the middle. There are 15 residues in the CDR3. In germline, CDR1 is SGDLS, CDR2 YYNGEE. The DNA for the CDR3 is TGTGCCAGCAGCGCTGAACAGGCTGCGTTTTACGAGCAGTACTTC. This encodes CASSAEQAAFYEQYF.

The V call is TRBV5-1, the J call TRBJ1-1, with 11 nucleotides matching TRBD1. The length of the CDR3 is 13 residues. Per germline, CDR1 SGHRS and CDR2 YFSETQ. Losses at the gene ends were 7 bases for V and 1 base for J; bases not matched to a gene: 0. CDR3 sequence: CASGQGANTEAFF. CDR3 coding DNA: TGCGCCAGCGGACAGGGGGCGAACACTGAAGCTTTCTTT.

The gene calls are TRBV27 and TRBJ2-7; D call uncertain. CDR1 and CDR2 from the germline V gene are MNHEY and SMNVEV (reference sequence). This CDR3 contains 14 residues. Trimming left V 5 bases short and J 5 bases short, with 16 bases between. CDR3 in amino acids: CASSPRSPGNEQYF. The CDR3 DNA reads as TGTGCCAGCAGTCCCCGTTCGCCGGGTAACGAGCAGTACTTC.

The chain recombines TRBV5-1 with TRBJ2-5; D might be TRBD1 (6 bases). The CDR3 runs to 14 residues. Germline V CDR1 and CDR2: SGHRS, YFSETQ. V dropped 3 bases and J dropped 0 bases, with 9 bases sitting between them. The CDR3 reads CASSSTGNQETQYF. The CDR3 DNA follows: TGCGCCAGCAGCTCTACAGGGAACCAAGAGACCCAGTACTTC. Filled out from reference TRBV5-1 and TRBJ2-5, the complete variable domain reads KAGVTQTPRYLIKTRGQQVTLSCSPISGHRSVSWYQQTPGQGLQFLFEYFSETQRNKGNFPGRFSGRQFSNSRSEMNVSTLELGDSALYLCASSSTGNQETQYFGPGTRLLVL.

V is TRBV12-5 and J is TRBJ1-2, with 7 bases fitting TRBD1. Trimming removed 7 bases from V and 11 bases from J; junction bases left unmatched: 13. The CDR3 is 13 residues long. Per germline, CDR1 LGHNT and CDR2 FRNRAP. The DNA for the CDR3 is TGTGCTAGTGCCCCCGACAGGGCGTACCGGTACACCTTC. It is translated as CASAPDRAYRYTF.

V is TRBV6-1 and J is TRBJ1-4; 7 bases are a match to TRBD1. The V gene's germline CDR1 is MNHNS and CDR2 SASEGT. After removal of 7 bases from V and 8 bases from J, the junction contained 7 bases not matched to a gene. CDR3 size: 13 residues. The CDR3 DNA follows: TGTGCCAGCATCAGGGGGGCGGAGGAAAAACTGTTTTTT. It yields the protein CASIRGAEEKLFF.

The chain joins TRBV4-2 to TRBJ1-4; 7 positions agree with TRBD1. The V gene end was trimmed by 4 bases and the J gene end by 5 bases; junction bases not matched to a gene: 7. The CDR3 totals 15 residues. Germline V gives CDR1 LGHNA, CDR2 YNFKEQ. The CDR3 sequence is CASSLTGESNEKLFF. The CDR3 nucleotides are TGTGCCAGCAGCCTAACAGGGGAGTCGAATGAAAAACTGTTTTTT.

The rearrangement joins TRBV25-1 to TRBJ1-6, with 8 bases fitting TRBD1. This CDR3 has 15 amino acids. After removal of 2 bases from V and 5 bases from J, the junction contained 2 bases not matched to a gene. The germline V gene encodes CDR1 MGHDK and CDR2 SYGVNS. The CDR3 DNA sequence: TGTGCCAGCAGTGAAAACAGGGGGGATAATTCACCCCTCCACTTT. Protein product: CASSENRGDNSPLHF.

This CDR3 is CASSPWDSRTDTQYF. CDR3 coding DNA: TGTGCCAGCAGCCCCTGGGACAGTCGCACAGATACGCAGTATTTT. V usage is TRBV7-2 and J usage is TRBJ2-3, with TRBD1 matching over 7 bases. Germline lookup yields CDR1 SGHTA and CDR2 FQGNSA. The CDR3 totals 15 residues. V trimming: 5 bases; J trimming: 1 base; junction bases outside the gene matches: 6.

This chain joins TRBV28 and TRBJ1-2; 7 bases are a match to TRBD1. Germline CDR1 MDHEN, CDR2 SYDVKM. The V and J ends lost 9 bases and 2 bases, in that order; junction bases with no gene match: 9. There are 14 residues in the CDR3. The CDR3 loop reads CASNQGGRNYGYTF. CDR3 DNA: TGTGCCAGTAACCAAGGGGGCCGAAACTATGGCTACACCTTC.

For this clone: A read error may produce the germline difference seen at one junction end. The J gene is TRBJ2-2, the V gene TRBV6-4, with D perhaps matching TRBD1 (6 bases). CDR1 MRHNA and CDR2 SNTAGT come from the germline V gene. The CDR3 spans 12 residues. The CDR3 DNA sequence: TGTGCCGGCAGGGGAGAAACCGGGGAGCTGTTTTTT. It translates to CAGRGETGELFF.

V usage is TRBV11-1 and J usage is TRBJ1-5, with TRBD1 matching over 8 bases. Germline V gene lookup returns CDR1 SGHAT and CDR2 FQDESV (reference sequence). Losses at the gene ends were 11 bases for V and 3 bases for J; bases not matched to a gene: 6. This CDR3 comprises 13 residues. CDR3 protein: CAGMQGANQPQHF. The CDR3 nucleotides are TGTGCCGGAATGCAGGGGGCCAATCAGCCCCAGCATTTT. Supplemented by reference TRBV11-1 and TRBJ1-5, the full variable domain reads EAEVAQSPRYKITEKSQAVAFWCDPISGHATLYWYRQILGQGPELLVQFQDESVVDDSQLPKDRFSAERLKGVDSTLKIQPAELGDSAMYLCAGMQGANQPQHFGDGTRLSIL.

The CDR3 loop is CATSTGLAGSETQYF. In nucleotides, the CDR3 is TGTGCCACCAGCACGGGACTAGCGGGGTCAGAGACCCAGTACTTC. The J gene is TRBJ2-5, the V gene TRBV15; 13 positions match TRBD2. CDR1 LNHNV and CDR2 YYDKDF come from the germline V gene (reference sequence). The CDR3 contains 15 residues. V gave up 4 bases and J gave up 4 bases; unmatched junction bases: 3.

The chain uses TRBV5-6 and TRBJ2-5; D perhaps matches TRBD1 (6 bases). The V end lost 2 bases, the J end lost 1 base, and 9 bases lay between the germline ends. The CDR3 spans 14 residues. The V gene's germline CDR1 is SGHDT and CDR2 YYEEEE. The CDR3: CASSLGGAQETQYF. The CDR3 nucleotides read TGTGCCAGCAGCTTAGGGGGAGCCCAAGAGACCCAGTACTTC.

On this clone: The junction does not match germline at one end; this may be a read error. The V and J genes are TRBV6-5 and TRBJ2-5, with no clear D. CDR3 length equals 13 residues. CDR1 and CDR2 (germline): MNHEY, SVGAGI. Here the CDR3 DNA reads TGTGCCAGCAGTGACTCGCGCCAAGAGACCCAGTACTTC. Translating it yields CASSDSRQETQYF.

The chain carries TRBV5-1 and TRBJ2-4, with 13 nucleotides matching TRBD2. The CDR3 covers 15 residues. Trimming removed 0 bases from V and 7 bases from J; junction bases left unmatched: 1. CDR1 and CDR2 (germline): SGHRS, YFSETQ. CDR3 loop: CASSLGTSGSNIQYF. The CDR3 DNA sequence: TGCGCCAGCAGCTTGGGGACTAGCGGGAGTAACATTCAGTACTTC.

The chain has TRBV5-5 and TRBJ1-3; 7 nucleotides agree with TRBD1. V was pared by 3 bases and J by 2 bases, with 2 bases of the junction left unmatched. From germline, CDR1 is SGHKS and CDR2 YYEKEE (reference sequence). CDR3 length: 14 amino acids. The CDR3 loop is CASSYGQAGNTIYF. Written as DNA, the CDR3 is TGTGCCAGCAGCTATGGACAGGCTGGAAACACCATATATTTT.

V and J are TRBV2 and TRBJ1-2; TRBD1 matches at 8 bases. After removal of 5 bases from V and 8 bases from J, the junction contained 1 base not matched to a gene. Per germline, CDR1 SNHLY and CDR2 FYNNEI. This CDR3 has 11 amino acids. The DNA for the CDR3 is TGTGCCAGCAGTCAGGGGGCCGGCTACACCTTC. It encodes CASSQGAGYTF.

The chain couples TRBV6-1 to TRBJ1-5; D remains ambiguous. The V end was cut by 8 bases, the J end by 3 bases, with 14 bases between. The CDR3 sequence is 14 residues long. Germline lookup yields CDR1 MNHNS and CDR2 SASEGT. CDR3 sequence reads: CASAPGPSNQPQHF. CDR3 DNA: TGTGCCAGCGCCCCAGGTCCCTCCAATCAGCCCCAGCATTTT.